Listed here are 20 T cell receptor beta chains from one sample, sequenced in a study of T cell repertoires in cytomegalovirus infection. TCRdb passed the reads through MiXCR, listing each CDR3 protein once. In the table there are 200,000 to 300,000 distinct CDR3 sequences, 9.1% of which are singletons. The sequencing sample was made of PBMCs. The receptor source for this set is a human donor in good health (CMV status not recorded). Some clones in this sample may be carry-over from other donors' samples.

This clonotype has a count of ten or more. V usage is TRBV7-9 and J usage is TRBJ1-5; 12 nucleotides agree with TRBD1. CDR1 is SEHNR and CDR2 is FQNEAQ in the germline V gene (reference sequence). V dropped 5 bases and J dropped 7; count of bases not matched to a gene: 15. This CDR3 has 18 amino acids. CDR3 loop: CASSLGTGGGKVRQPQHF. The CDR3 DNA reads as TGTGCCAGCAGCCTCGGGACAGGGGGCGGTAAGGTAAGACAGCCCCAGCATTTT. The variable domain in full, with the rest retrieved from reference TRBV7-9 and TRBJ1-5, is DTGVSQNPRHKITKRGQNVTFRCDPISEHNRLYWYRQTLGQGPEFLTYFQNEAQLEKSRLLSDRFSAERPKGSFSTLEIQRTEQGDSAMYLCASSLGTGGGKVRQPQHFGDGTRLSIL.

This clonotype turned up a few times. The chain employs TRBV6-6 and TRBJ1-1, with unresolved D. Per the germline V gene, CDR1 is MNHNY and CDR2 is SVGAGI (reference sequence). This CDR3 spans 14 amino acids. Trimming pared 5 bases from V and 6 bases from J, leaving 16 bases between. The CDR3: CASSALIGPPEAFF. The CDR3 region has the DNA TGTGCCAGCAGTGCACTGATAGGGCCCCCTGAAGCTTTCTTT.

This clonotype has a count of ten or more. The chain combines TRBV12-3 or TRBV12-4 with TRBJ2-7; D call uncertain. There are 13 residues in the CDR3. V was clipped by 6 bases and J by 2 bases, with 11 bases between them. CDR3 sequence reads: CASSLAVAYEQYF. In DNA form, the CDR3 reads TGTGCCAGCAGCCTTGCTGTTGCCTACGAGCAGTACTTC.

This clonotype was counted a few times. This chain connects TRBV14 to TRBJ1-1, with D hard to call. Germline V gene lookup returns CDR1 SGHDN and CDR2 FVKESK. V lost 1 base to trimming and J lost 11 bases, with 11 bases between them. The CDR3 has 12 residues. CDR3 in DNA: TGTGCCAGCAGCCAAGGAGGGCCTGGGGCTTTCTTT. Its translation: CASSQGGPGAFF.

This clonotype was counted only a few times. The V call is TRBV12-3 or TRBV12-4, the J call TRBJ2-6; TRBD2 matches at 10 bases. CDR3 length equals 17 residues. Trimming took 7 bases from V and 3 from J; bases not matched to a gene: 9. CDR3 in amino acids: CASTTSGGAYGANVLTF. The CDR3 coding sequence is TGTGCCAGCACCACCAGCGGGGGGGCATATGGGGCCAACGTCCTGACTTTC.

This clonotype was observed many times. This chain's CDR3 is CASSFGSPLHF. The CDR3 region has the DNA TGTGCCAGCAGTTTTGGTTCACCCCTCCACTTT. The J gene is TRBJ1-6, the V gene TRBV28; D call uncertain. The CDR3 consists of 11 residues. The germline CDR1 and CDR2 sequences are MDHEN and SYDVKM. V lost 3 bases to trimming and J lost 9 bases, with 3 bases between them.

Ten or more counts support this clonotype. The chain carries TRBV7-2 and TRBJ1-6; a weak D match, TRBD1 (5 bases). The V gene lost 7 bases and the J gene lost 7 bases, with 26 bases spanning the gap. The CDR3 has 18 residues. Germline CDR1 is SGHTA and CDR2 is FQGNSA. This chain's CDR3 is CASTDRLGGMVGNSPLHF. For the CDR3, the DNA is TGTGCCAGCACCGACCGACTTGGGGGGATGGTTGGGAATTCACCCCTCCACTTT.

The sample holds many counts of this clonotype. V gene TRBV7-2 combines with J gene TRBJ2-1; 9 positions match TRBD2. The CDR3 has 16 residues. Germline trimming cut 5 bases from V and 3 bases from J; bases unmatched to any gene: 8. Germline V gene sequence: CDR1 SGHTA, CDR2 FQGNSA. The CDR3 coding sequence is TGTGCCAGCAGCCCTTCCGGGACTAGCTTCTACAATGAGCAGTTCTTC. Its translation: CASSPSGTSFYNEQFF. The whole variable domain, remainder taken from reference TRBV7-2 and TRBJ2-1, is GAGVSQSPSNKVTEKGKDVELRCDPISGHTALYWYRQSLGQGLEFLIYFQGNSAPDKSGLPSDRFSAERTGGSVSTLTIQRTQQEDSAVYLCASSPSGTSFYNEQFFGPGTRLTVL.

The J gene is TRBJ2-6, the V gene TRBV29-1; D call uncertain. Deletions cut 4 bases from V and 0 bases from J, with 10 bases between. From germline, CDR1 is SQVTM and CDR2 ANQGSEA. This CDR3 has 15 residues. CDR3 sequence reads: CSVVDVPSGANVLTF. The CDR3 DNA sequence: TGCAGCGTTGTGGACGTCCCCTCTGGGGCCAACGTCCTGACTTTC. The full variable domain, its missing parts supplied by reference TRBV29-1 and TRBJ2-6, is SAVISQKPSRDICQRGTSLTIQCQVDSQVTMMFWYRQQPGQSLTLIATANQGSEATYESGFVIDKFPISRPNLTFSTLTVSNMSPEDSSIYLCSVVDVPSGANVLTFGAGSRLTVL.

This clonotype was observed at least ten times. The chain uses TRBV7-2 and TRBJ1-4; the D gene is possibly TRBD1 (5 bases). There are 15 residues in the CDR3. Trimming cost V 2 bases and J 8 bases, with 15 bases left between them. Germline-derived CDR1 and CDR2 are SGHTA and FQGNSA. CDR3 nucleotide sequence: TGTGCCAGCAGCTTACGAGGGGCGAGTTACGAAAAACTGTTTTTT. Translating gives CASSLRGASYEKLFF.

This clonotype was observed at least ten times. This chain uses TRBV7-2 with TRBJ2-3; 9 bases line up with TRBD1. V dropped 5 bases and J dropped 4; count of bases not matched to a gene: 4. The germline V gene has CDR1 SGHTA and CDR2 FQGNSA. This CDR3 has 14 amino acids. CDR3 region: CASSTGTGPDTQYF. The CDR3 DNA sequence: TGTGCCAGCAGCACCGGGACAGGGCCAGATACGCAGTATTTT.

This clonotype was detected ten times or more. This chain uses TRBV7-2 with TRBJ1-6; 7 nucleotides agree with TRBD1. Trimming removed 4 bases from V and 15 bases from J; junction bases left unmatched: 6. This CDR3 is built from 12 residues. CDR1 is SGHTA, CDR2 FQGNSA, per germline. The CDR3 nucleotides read TGTGCCAGCAGCTCGACAGGGACAGTCCTCCACTTT. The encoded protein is CASSSTGTVLHF.

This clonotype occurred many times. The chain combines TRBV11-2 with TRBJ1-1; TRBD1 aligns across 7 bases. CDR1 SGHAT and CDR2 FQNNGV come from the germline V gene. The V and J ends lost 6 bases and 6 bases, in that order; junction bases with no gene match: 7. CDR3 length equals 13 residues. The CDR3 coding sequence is TGTGCCAGCAGTCAGGGGGGGGGGGCTGAAGCTTTCTTT. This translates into CASSQGGGAEAFF.

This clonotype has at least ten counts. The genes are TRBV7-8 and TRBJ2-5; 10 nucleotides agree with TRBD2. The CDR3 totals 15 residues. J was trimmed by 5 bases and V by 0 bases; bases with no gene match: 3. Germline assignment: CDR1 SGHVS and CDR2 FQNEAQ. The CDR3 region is CASSLATSGAETQYF. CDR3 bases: TGTGCCAGCAGCTTAGCTACTAGCGGGGCTGAGACCCAGTACTTC.

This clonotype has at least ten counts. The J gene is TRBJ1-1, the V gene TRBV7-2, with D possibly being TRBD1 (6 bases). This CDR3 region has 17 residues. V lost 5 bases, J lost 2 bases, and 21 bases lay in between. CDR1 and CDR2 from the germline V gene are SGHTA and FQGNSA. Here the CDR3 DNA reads TGTGCCAGCAGCCTGGGGGGCCCGGGGACTATAAACACTGAAGCTTTCTTT. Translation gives CASSLGGPGTINTEAFF.

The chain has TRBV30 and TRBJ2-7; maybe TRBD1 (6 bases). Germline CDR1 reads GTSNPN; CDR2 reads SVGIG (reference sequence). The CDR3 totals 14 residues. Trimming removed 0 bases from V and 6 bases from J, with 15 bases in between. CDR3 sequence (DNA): TGTGCCTGGAGTGTGACTTCGGGACAAAGCGAGCAGTACTTC. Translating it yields CAWSVTSGQSEQYF.

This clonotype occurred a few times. DNA of the CDR3: TGTGCCAGTAGTGAACGGACAGGGGATGGCTACACCTTC. Amino acids: CASSERTGDGYTF. The chain links TRBV19 to TRBJ1-2, with TRBD1 matching over 9 bases. V was clipped by 5 bases and J by 6 bases; unmatched bases: 4. CDR1 is LNHDA and CDR2 is SQIVND in the germline V gene (reference sequence). This CDR3 spans 13 amino acids.

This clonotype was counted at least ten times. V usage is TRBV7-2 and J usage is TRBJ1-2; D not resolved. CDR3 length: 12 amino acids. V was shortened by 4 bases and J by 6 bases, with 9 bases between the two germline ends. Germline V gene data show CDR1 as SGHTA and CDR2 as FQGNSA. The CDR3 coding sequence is TGTGCCAGCAGCTCTGGCCGCAATGGCTACACCTTC. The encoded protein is CASSSGRNGYTF.

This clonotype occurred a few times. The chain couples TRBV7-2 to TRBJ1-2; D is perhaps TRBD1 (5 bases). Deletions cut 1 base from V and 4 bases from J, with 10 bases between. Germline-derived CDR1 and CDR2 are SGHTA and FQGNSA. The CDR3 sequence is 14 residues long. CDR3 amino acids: CASSLVQGPYGYTF. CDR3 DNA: TGTGCCAGCAGCTTAGTTCAGGGACCCTATGGCTACACCTTC. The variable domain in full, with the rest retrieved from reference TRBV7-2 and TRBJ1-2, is GAGVSQSPSNKVTEKGKDVELRCDPISGHTALYWYRQSLGQGLEFLIYFQGNSAPDKSGLPSDRFSAERTGGSVSTLTIQRTQQEDSAVYLCASSLVQGPYGYTFGSGTRLTVV.

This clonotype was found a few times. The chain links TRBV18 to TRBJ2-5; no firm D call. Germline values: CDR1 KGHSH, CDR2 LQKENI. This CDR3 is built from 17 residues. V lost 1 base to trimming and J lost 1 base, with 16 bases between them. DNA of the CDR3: TGTGCCAGCTCACCACAGAGGAGACACACACCCCAAGAGACCCAGTACTTC. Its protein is CASSPQRRHTPQETQYF.